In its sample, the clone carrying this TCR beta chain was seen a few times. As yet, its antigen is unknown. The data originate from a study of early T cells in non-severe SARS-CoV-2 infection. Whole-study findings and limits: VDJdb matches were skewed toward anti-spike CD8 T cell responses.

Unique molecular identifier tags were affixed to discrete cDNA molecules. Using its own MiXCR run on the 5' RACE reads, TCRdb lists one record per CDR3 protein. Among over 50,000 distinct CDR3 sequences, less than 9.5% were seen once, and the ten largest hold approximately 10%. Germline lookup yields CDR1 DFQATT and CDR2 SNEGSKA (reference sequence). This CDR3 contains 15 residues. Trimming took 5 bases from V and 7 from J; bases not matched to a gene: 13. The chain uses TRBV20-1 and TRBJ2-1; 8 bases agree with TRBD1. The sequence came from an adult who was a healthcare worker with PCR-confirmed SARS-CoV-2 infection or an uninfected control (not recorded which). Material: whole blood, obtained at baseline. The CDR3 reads CSAQAGTGWENEQFF. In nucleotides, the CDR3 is TGCAGTGCTCAAGCCGGGACAGGATGGGAGAATGAGCAGTTCTTC.